This entry is about one T cell receptor (beta chain). Its cognate antigen has yet to be identified. One base away there is no much larger clone; base qualities are not given. The sequencing machine was an Illumina NovaSeq 6000. cDNA libraries for TCRalpha and TCRbeta were prepared by 5'RACE using constant-segment primers, with sample barcodes and unique molecular identifiers added. Trizol reagent was used to extract RNA from every sample. Libraries were amplified in two PCR steps, with a second sample barcode and Illumina TruSeq adapters added in the second step. Libraries were sequenced on an Illumina NovaSeq with 2 x 150 bp paired-end reads. Turning to the authors' computational methods: Reads were demultiplexed and collapsed into UMI-guided consensus sequences with migec v1.2.7. Using mixcr v2.1.11, UMI consensuses were aligned to TRA and TRB V and J templates and then assembled into clonotypes. A clonotype was counted as expanded or contracted only when both edgeR and NoisET called the clonotype significant, with the noise models trained on biological replicates. For edgeR calls, the thresholds were a false discovery rate-adjusted p below 0.01 and a log2 fold-change of 1. As an exploratory analysis of dynamics, max-normalized trajectories of the 1000 most abundant clonotypes were examined by PCA with hierarchical clustering. Separately sequenced CD4+ and CD8+ repertoires were used to assign a CD4 or CD8 phenotype to each responding clone. The public reads were quality trimmed at Q25 with fastp and then assembled into clones with MiXCR by TCRdb, keeping productive beta chains. Records with the same CDR3 protein are collapsed into one entry carrying the most frequent genes and DNA. TCRdb assigned the V and J calls; the authors' analysis was not used. The table for this sample lists 400,000 to 500,000 distinct CDR3 sequences; around 18% of them were counted only once. About 8.8% of the sample rests with the top ten.

The sample belongs to a study of T-cell memory formation after mild COVID-19 (dated by TCRdb to 2020 to 2022). For context, the study as a whole: TCR sequence clusters from the two donors were found to be largely donor specific. In a couple of donors, T-cell clones that expanded and contracted after mild COVID-19 were tracked by sequencing TCRalpha and TCRbeta repertoires over time. Two young, previously healthy adult volunteers, one female and one male, were included in the cohort. The paper's findings and limits, for the study overall: Contracting CD4+ clones turned up mainly in the CM and EM memory subsets, whereas EMRA was where CD8+ clones were enriched. From day 15 to 85, contracting clones showed balanced CD4/CD8 phenotypes, whereas a second wave of clones that expanded from day 15 to 37 leaned towards CD4+. Only two mild cases were covered by the study, and larger cohorts that include severe cases with pre-infection samples were considered necessary. Some responding clones were found in pre-infection memory, which suggests that pre-existing cross-reactive memory T cells took part in the SARS-CoV-2 response. The second-wave clones that peaked on day 37 were not confirmed to be SARS-CoV-2 specific.

A distance of 11 bases separates the germline ends of V and J, which lose 3 bases and 0 bases respectively. The cysteine opens and the phenylalanine closes a CDR3 of 16 amino acids. Only the CDR3 region is kept as DNA, spanning 48 bases read in frame from base 1. According to the germline V gene, CDR1 reads KGHDR and CDR2 reads SFDVKD. Ficoll-Paque density gradient centrifugation was used to isolate PBMCs. Specimen: PBMCs or a T cell subset sorted from them (not recorded which). The receptor comes from an adult woman who had mild COVID-19 (a few samples of this study predate the infection). The sample titles of this study are shuffled in the database, so cell type and time point are left out; the donor was told from shared clones. In this chain, TRBV24-1 is recombined with TRBJ2-1, and the D gene may be TRBD2, 6 bases matching. The CDR3 here reads CATSDAGGSSYNEQFF. The DNA sequence follows: TGTGCCACCAGTGATGCCGGGGGTAGCTCCTACAATGAGCAGTTCTTC.